This TCR beta chain was found in a study of blood T cell repertoires in COVID-19. Study in general: Sources were T cells, B-cell-depleted T cells, or PBMCs; the material itself was cDNA or gDNA.

Source study methods: Amplification of reference gene primers was used by the study to estimate nucleated cell counts. The repertoire was sequenced with immunoSEQ multiplex PCR; TCRdb's copy has only in-frame clones and lacks some. V and J calls and clone size are copied from that table; D and trimming were computed from the DNA. The sample shows about 210,000 clones, more than 65% of them seen only once. Trimming took 1 base from V and 4 from J, leaving 13 bases between them. Germline V CDR1 and CDR2: SEHNR, FQNEAQ (reference sequence). The CDR3 sequence is 15 residues long. The clonotype originates from a man in his fifties with active or convalescent COVID-19. The chain joins TRBV7-9 to TRBJ2-5, with D perhaps TRBD1 (6 bases). What was sequenced was peripheral blood. DNA of the CDR3: TGTGCCAGCAGCTTAGGGACAGCAGAGGCAGAGACCCAGTACTTC. This codes for CASSLGTAEAETQYF.